The 30 T cell receptor beta chains presented below share a single source sample, sequenced in a study of early T cells in non-severe SARS-CoV-2 infection. Using its own MiXCR run on the 5' RACE reads, TCRdb lists one record per CDR3 protein. The sample consists of 50,000 to 60,000 distinct CDR3 sequences, approximately 10% of them appearing once. Sequences were derived from whole blood, sampled at baseline. These receptors came from an adult who was a healthcare worker with PCR-confirmed SARS-CoV-2 infection or an uninfected control (not recorded which).

There are many counts of this clonotype. The rearrangement uses TRBV4-1 and TRBJ1-6; maybe TRBD1 (5 bases). V was clipped by 1 base and J by 7 bases, with 11 bases between them. The CDR3 length is 15 residues. CDR1 is MGHRA, CDR2 YSYEKL, per germline. The DNA for the CDR3 is TGCGCCAGCAGCCAAGTCGGGCAGGGAAATTCACCCCTCCACTTT. As protein: CASSQVGQGNSPLHF.

The CDR3 loop is CAGSRGAPNTGELFF. CDR3 sequence (DNA): TGTGCCGGAAGCCGGGGGGCCCCTAACACCGGGGAGCTGTTTTTT. The chain recombines TRBV7-9 with TRBJ2-2, with D possibly being TRBD2 (7 bases). CDR1 and CDR2 (germline): SEHNR, FQNEAQ (reference sequence). The CDR3 spans 15 residues. V lost 11 bases to trimming and J lost 2 bases, with 18 bases between them.

This clonotype has a count of ten or more. The CDR3 loop reads CASSWGDTQYF. The CDR3 bases are TGTGCCAGCAGCTGGGGTGATACGCAGTATTTT. The chain carries TRBV7-8 and TRBJ2-3; D not resolved. Germline-derived CDR1 and CDR2 are SGHVS and FQNEAQ. Trimming pared 4 bases from V and 6 bases from J, leaving 5 bases between. The CDR3 is 11 amino acids.

The J gene is TRBJ2-1, the V gene TRBV20-1, with 12 bases fitting TRBD2. CDR3 length: 18 amino acids. Germline V gives CDR1 DFQATT, CDR2 SNEGSKA (reference sequence). Trimming at V came to 5 bases and at J to 0 bases, leaving 11 bases not matched to a gene. The CDR3 DNA sequence: TGCAGTGCTGAGCGGCCTAGCGGGAGGGCGGGCTCCTACAATGAGCAGTTCTTC. Translated: CSAERPSGRAGSYNEQFF.

The V call is TRBV7-3, the J call TRBJ2-3; TRBD2 might be the D (6 bases). V was shortened by 5 bases and J by 3 bases, with 15 bases between the two germline ends. This CDR3 region has 15 residues. Germline CDR1 and CDR2: SGHTA and FQGTGA. The chain's CDR3 is CASSPEGRQTDTQYF. CDR3 nucleotides: TGTGCCAGCAGCCCCGAGGGGAGGCAGACAGATACGCAGTATTTT.

This clonotype came up many times. The CDR3 DNA reads TGTGCCAGCAGCCCTACCGGGACAGGGGGTAGGAACACCTTC. Amino acids: CASSPTGTGGRNTF. The genes are TRBV7-9 and TRBJ1-2, with 11 bases identical to TRBD1. Germline CDR1 and CDR2: SEHNR and FQNEAQ (reference sequence). After removal of 5 bases from V and 12 bases from J, the junction contained 11 bases not matched to a gene. The CDR3 consists of 14 residues.

The table lists this clonotype with a few counts. V and J are TRBV5-5 and TRBJ2-2; TRBD2 might be the D (6 bases). The CDR3 consists of 16 residues. Trimming cost V 4 bases and J 1 base, with 14 bases left between them. CDR1 and CDR2 (germline): SGHKS, YYEKEE (reference sequence). The CDR3 coding sequence is TGTGCCAGCAGCAGGAGGACTACACTGAACACCGGGGAGCTGTTTTTT. Translated, it gives CASSRRTTLNTGELFF.

The chain couples TRBV3-1 to TRBJ2-7; D not certain. Trimming shortened V by 5 bases and J by 7 bases, and 9 bases separated the two germline ends. In germline, CDR1 is LGHDT, CDR2 YNNKEL (reference sequence). The CDR3 runs 11 residues. In nucleotides, the CDR3 is TGTGCCAGCAGCGATGGACCTGAGCAGTACTTC. Translating gives CASSDGPEQYF.

In its sample, this clonotype was seen many times. This rearrangement joins TRBV5-4 to TRBJ2-3, with D possibly called TRBD1 or TRBD2 (6 bases each). Trimming took 3 bases from V and 6 from J, leaving 17 bases between them. The CDR3 sequence is 15 residues long. Germline V gives CDR1 SGHNT, CDR2 YYREEE (reference sequence). As DNA, the CDR3 is TGTGCCAGCAGCTCGCCGACGGGGGCCGGGGATACGCAGTATTTT. As protein: CASSSPTGAGDTQYF.

This clonotype was seen once. This rearrangement joins TRBV11-2 to TRBJ1-3; weak D call: TRBD1 (6 bases). V shed 5 bases and J shed 3 bases, with 14 bases lying between them. Germline values: CDR1 SGHAT, CDR2 FQNNGV. The CDR3 covers 15 residues. CDR3 DNA sequence: TGTGCCAGCAGCCAAATACAGGGTCATGGAAACACCATATATTTT. It is translated as CASSQIQGHGNTIYF.

The CDR3 nucleotides are TGCAGTGCTAGAGGTACTAGCGGGAGTTATTTTATCAATGAGCAGTTCTTC. Protein sequence: CSARGTSGSYFINEQFF. The chain uses TRBV20-1 and TRBJ2-1, with 11 bases lining up with TRBD2. CDR1 DFQATT and CDR2 SNEGSKA come from the germline V gene (reference sequence). With V trimmed by 1 base and J by 6 bases, 11 bases remained unmatched. The CDR3 has 17 residues.

This chain links TRBV12-3 or TRBV12-4 with TRBJ2-3; no clear D gene. This CDR3 comprises 15 residues. The V and J ends lost 5 bases and 0 bases respectively, with 12 bases between them. The CDR3: CASSTQTSSTDTQYF. In nucleotides, the CDR3 is TGTGCCAGCAGTACGCAGACGTCGAGCACAGATACGCAGTATTTT.

The chain is built from TRBV11-2 and TRBJ2-2; 9 nucleotides line up with TRBD2. From germline, CDR1 is SGHAT and CDR2 FQNNGV. The length of the CDR3 is 16 residues. The trim removed 1 base at V and 2 bases at J, leaving 2 bases unmatched. DNA of the CDR3: TGTGCCAGCAGCTTAGCTAGCGGGGTAAACACCGGGGAGCTGTTTTTT. Protein sequence: CASSLASGVNTGELFF.

There are many counts of this clonotype. The DNA for the CDR3 is TGTGCCAGCAGCTTCTTTCGGACTAGCGGGAGTATCTACAATGAGCAGTTCTTC. This sequence encodes CASSFFRTSGSIYNEQFF. The chain recombines TRBV7-9 with TRBJ2-1, with 13 bases fitting TRBD2. CDR1 SEHNR and CDR2 FQNEAQ come from the germline V gene (reference sequence). The CDR3 spans 18 residues. V gave up 3 bases and J gave up 3 bases; unmatched junction bases: 8.

The chain recombines TRBV12-3 or TRBV12-4 with TRBJ2-3; D might be TRBD1 (6 bases). Trimming removed 6 bases at V and 4 bases at J, with 17 bases between. This CDR3 is built from 15 residues. The CDR3 reads CASSRQAQRADTQYF. The CDR3 nucleotides read TGTGCCAGCAGCCGACAGGCCCAGCGCGCAGATACGCAGTATTTT.

The sample holds many counts of this clonotype. This chain uses TRBV27 with TRBJ2-1, with 9 bases lining up with TRBD2. V lost 5 bases, J lost 8 bases, and 13 bases stayed unmatched. CDR3 size: 16 residues. Germline loops: CDR1 MNHEY, CDR2 SMNVEV (reference sequence). CDR3 nucleotides: TGTGCCAGCAGTCCGGCGGGAGGGGTATATGTCGATGAGCAGTTCTTC. Protein product: CASSPAGGVYVDEQFF.

This clonotype has at least ten counts. V is TRBV19 and J is TRBJ2-3; 8 positions agree with TRBD2. The germline V gene has CDR1 LNHDA and CDR2 SQIVND (reference sequence). The CDR3 covers 16 residues. The V segment lost 3 bases and the J segment 3 bases; nucleotides outside the gene matches: 8. The CDR3: CASSIRLREVTDTQYF. The CDR3 DNA follows: TGTGCCAGTAGTATCCGGCTGCGGGAGGTAACAGATACGCAGTATTTT. Looking up the rest from reference TRBV19 and TRBJ2-3 gives the full variable domain: DGGITQSPKYLFRKEGQNVTLSCEQNLNHDAMYWYRQDPGQGLRLIYYSQIVNDFQKGDIAEGYSVSREKKESFPLTVTSAQKNPTAFYLCASSIRLREVTDTQYFGPGTRLTVL.

The J gene is TRBJ2-3, the V gene TRBV12-3 or TRBV12-4; TRBD2 matches at 8 bases. Unmatched junction bases numbered 6, after V lost 6 bases and J lost 4 bases. CDR3 length: 14 residues. CDR3 in DNA: TGTGCCAGCAGCCGCGGGGGGTCGGCAGATACGCAGTATTTT. It specifies CASSRGGSADTQYF.

In its sample, this clonotype was seen many times. The rearrangement joins TRBV6-4 to TRBJ2-2; 7 bases match TRBD2. V lost 8 bases, J lost 0 bases, and 3 bases stayed unmatched. This CDR3 is built from 14 residues. Germline-derived CDR1 and CDR2 are MRHNA and SNTAGT. The CDR3 DNA sequence: TGTGCCAGCCGGGAGGTAGCGAACACCGGGGAGCTGTTTTTT. It translates to CASREVANTGELFF.

This clonotype was counted a few times. V usage is TRBV4-2 and J usage is TRBJ2-1; no clear D gene. The germline V gene encodes CDR1 LGHNA and CDR2 YNFKEQ. Trimming removed 1 base at V and 10 bases at J, with 5 bases between. The CDR3 covers 11 residues. The CDR3 DNA sequence: TGTGCCAGCAGCCAAGCTGCCGAGCAGTTCTTC. Residues: CASSQAAEQFF.

This clonotype was seen a handful of times. V is TRBV5-4 and J is TRBJ2-3, with 13 nucleotides matching TRBD2. The CDR3 runs to 16 residues. Germline loops: CDR1 SGHNT, CDR2 YYREEE (reference sequence). V gave up 2 bases and J gave up 4 bases; unmatched junction bases: 4. The CDR3: CASSFRTSGRSDTQYF. DNA for the CDR3: TGTGCCAGCAGCTTTCGGACTAGCGGGAGATCAGATACGCAGTATTTT. Complete variable domain (other parts from reference TRBV5-4 and TRBJ2-3): ETGVTQSPTHLIKTRGQQVTLRCSSQSGHNTVSWYQQALGQGPQFIFQYYREEENGRGNFPPRFSGLQFPNYSSELNVNALELDDSALYLCASSFRTSGRSDTQYFGPGTRLTVL.

This clonotype came up many times. CDR3 in amino acids: CASSFGRGTEAFF. CDR3 nucleotides: TGTGCCAGCAGTTTCGGGAGGGGCACTGAAGCTTTCTTT. The chain uses TRBV27 and TRBJ1-1; D is possibly TRBD1 (5 bases). V shed 3 bases and J shed 4 bases, with 9 bases lying between them. The germline V gene has CDR1 MNHEY and CDR2 SMNVEV (reference sequence). The CDR3 is made up of 13 amino acids.

The sample holds a few counts of this clonotype. This chain uses TRBV13 with TRBJ2-1; maybe TRBD1 (5 bases). Germline V lookup: CDR1 PRHDT, CDR2 FYEKMQ (reference sequence). Trimming stripped 5 bases from V and 5 bases from J, with 10 bases between. This CDR3 region has 13 residues. The CDR3, as DNA: TGTGCCAGCAGCCCAGACAGCGACAATGAGCAGTTCTTC. Amino acids: CASSPDSDNEQFF.

The chain uses TRBV5-1 and TRBJ2-5; 7 bases match TRBD2. V shed 5 bases, J shed 2 bases, and the junction held 3 bases outside the gene matches. Germline V gene lookup returns CDR1 SGHRS and CDR2 YFSETQ. The CDR3 is 13 amino acids. DNA of the CDR3: TGCGCCAGCAGGCCTAGCGGTCAAGAGACCCAGTACTTC. Translated, it gives CASRPSGQETQYF.

The DNA of the CDR3 is TGTGCCAGCAGCCCTGGGACGGGGAGCACGAATACGCAGTATTTT. Translated: CASSPGTGSTNTQYF. The chain carries TRBV11-3 and TRBJ2-3; the D gene could be TRBD1 or TRBD2 (5 bases each). Trimming took off 5 bases at V and 7 bases at J, with 19 bases between the two ends. The germline V gene encodes CDR1 SGHNT and CDR2 YENEEA. This CDR3 contains 15 residues.

This clonotype was picked up many times. The rearrangement joins TRBV5-1 to TRBJ2-1; D uncertain. The CDR3 loop spans 13 amino acids. V was pared by 0 bases and J by 3 bases, with 4 bases between. Per the germline V gene, CDR1 is SGHRS and CDR2 is YFSETQ. The CDR3 is CASSLDYYNEQFF. CDR3 nucleotides: TGCGCCAGCAGCTTGGACTACTACAATGAGCAGTTCTTC.

V gene TRBV7-2 combines with J gene TRBJ2-3; 8 nucleotides line up with TRBD2. Looked up from germline, CDR1 is SGHTA and CDR2 is FQGNSA. The CDR3 runs 16 residues. V lost 5 bases, J lost 2 bases, and 9 bases stayed unmatched. DNA for the CDR3: TGTGCCAGCAGCCGCGGGGTAGCGGGATCCACAGATACGCAGTATTTT. Its translation: CASSRGVAGSTDTQYF.

This clonotype was observed many times. The chain links TRBV7-3 to TRBJ2-1; TRBD2 is a possible D gene (5 bases). Trimming removed 2 bases from V and 0 bases from J, with 11 bases in between. This CDR3 region has 16 residues. Per germline, CDR1 SGHTA and CDR2 FQGTGA. The CDR3 loop reads CASSLEGARSYNEQFF. CDR3 DNA sequence: TGTGCCAGCAGCTTAGAGGGCGCGCGCTCCTACAATGAGCAGTTCTTC.

The gene calls are TRBV2 and TRBJ1-5; 7 nucleotides align to TRBD1. The CDR3 runs to 13 residues. Trimming removed 10 bases from V and 4 bases from J; junction bases left unmatched: 7. Per germline, CDR1 SNHLY and CDR2 FYNNEI. CDR3 loop: CATRQGRNQPQHF. CDR3 nucleotides: TGTGCCACCCGACAGGGTAGGAATCAGCCCCAGCATTTT.

The chain has TRBV28 and TRBJ2-7; D unresolved. The CDR3 is 11 residues long. Trimming cost V 3 bases and J 7 bases, with 7 bases left between them. The germline CDR1 and CDR2 sequences are MDHEN and SYDVKM. CDR3 protein: CASSFTREQYF. CDR3 bases: TGTGCCAGCAGTTTTACGCGGGAGCAGTACTTC. The variable domain in full, with the rest retrieved from reference TRBV28 and TRBJ2-7, is DVKVTQSSRYLVKRTGEKVFLECVQDMDHENMFWYRQDPGLGLRLIYFSYDVKMKEKGDIPEGYSVSREKKERFSLILESASTNQTSMYLCASSFTREQYFGPGTRLTVT.